One sample yielded the 2 T cell receptor beta chains listed below, sequenced in a study of radiation and T cells in renal cell carcinoma. The time point here: baseline pretreatment blood. Treatment indicated: 15 Gy SBRT to primary tumor, nephrectomy 4 weeks later. Assay used: immunoSEQ multiplex PCR; TCRdb lists only in-frame clones, some missing. Of about 130,000 clones listed, roughly 80% were seen once; the top ten hold 3%. This material consisted of blood, taken from a patient whose treatment included radiotherapy and nephrectomy. These receptor sequences come from a woman aged 55-70 years with renal cell carcinoma.

The chain recombines TRBV19 with TRBJ1-1; D unresolved. Germline CDR1 LNHDA, CDR2 SQIVND (reference sequence). Between the trimmed V and J ends, which lost 10 bases and 2 bases, there was a span of 14 bases. The CDR3 covers 13 residues. CDR3 residues: CATHTGRNTEAFF. The DNA of the CDR3 is TGTGCCACCCATACGGGCAGAAACACTGAAGCTTTCTTT.

In DNA form, the CDR3 reads TGCGCCAGCGGACTGGACAGGGAGGGCGGGGAGCTGTTTTTT. It encodes CASGLDREGGELFF. The rearrangement uses TRBV5-1 and TRBJ2-2; maybe TRBD1 (8 bases). Trimming took 7 bases from V and 7 from J, leaving 17 bases between them. Germline V gene sequence: CDR1 SGHRS, CDR2 YFSETQ. This CDR3 spans 14 amino acids.